Each of the 30 T cell receptor beta chains below was sequenced from the same sample in a study of T-cell reconstitution after alpha-beta-depleted transplantation in children. It was with unique molecular identifiers that the TCRbeta library was prepared. A single record per CDR3 protein comes from TCRdb applying MiXCR to the PCR reads. The table includes 350,000 to 450,000 distinct CDR3 sequences, roughly 20% detected once. The source material was PBMCs from the stem cell graft donor, sampled from the stem cell graft. The receptors shown here come from a human donor who donated a stem cell graft to a child with acute myeloid leukemia.

The rearrangement links TRBV28 to TRBJ2-1; 7 positions agree with TRBD2. The CDR3 length is 17 residues. Trimming at V came to 2 bases and at J to 0 bases, leaving 7 bases not matched to a gene. Germline CDR1 reads MDHEN; CDR2 reads SYDVKM. This CDR3 reads CASSLPPSGGSYNEQFF. The CDR3 region has the DNA TGTGCCAGCAGTTTACCTCCTAGCGGCGGCTCCTACAATGAGCAGTTCTTC.

V and J are TRBV5-1 and TRBJ2-5, with no clear D. Germline V gene lookup returns CDR1 SGHRS and CDR2 YFSETQ. The CDR3 is 14 residues long. V lost 1 base to trimming and J lost 1 base, with 8 bases between them. The CDR3 reads CASSLSTIQETQYF. The CDR3 DNA sequence: TGCGCCAGCAGCTTGTCGACAATCCAAGAGACCCAGTACTTC.

This chain uses TRBV28 with TRBJ2-6; D is unclear. This CDR3 has 17 amino acids. The V end lost 6 bases, the J end lost 0 bases, and 15 bases lay between the germline ends. Germline V gene data show CDR1 as MDHEN and CDR2 as SYDVKM. DNA for the CDR3: TGTGCCAGCAGGATACCCGACACGGTCTCTGGGGCCAACGTCCTGACTTTC. It yields the protein CASRIPDTVSGANVLTF.

The V call is TRBV7-2, the J call TRBJ2-1; weak D call: TRBD1 (5 bases). Trimming left V 4 bases short and J 4 bases short, with 14 bases between. The length of the CDR3 is 15 residues. Per germline, CDR1 SGHTA and CDR2 FQGNSA. The CDR3 DNA sequence: TGTGCCAGCAGCTCCAACACAGGACGGTACAATGAGCAGTTCTTC. As protein: CASSSNTGRYNEQFF.

CDR3 sequence reads: CSCRPGSGNTIYF. CDR3 nucleotides: TGCAGCTGCCGCCCGGGCTCTGGAAACACCATATATTTT. V gene TRBV29-1 combines with J gene TRBJ1-3; D unresolved. Germline loops: CDR1 SQVTM, CDR2 ANQGSEA. This CDR3 contains 13 residues. Trimming shortened V by 8 bases and J by 0 bases, and 11 bases separated the two germline ends.

This clonotype appeared a few times. J is TRBJ2-7 and V is TRBV20-1, with 7 nucleotides matching TRBD2. J was trimmed by 0 bases and V by 2 bases; bases with no gene match: 7. In germline, CDR1 is DFQATT, CDR2 SNEGSKA (reference sequence). The CDR3 contains 15 residues. CDR3 in DNA: TGCAGTGCTAGACCCGGGGCTAGCGGCTCCTACGAGCAGTACTTC. Protein sequence: CSARPGASGSYEQYF.

V is TRBV20-1 and J is TRBJ2-7; TRBD1 aligns across 10 bases. In germline, CDR1 is DFQATT, CDR2 SNEGSKA (reference sequence). The ends lost 1 base at V and 3 bases at J; junction bases unmatched: 6. The CDR3 runs to 15 residues. Here the CDR3 DNA reads TGCAGTGCTAGAGTCACGGGGACAGGGGACTACGAGCAGTACTTC. Translated: CSARVTGTGDYEQYF.

V is TRBV6-4 and J is TRBJ1-4; weak D call: TRBD1 (6 bases). This CDR3 is 15 amino acids long. The germline CDR1 and CDR2 sequences are MRHNA and SNTAGT. V shed 0 bases and J shed 8 bases, with 13 bases lying between them. DNA for the CDR3: TGTGCCAGCAGTGACTCAGGGGGAGATCGCGAAAAACTGTTTTTT. Its translation: CASSDSGGDREKLFF.

This clonotype appeared many times. The chain carries TRBV12-3 or TRBV12-4 and TRBJ2-7; the D gene is possibly TRBD1 (7 bases). Trimming stripped 4 bases from V and 1 base from J, with 17 bases between. CDR3 length: 16 amino acids. The CDR3 DNA sequence: TGTGCCAGCAGTTCCTCAGGGGGACTCAATTCCTACGAGCAGTACTTC. It is translated as CASSSSGGLNSYEQYF.

This clonotype has more than one count but fewer than ten. The CDR3 nucleotides read TGCAGCACCGAGATGGGATCAGGAGAGACCCAGTACTTC. Its protein is CSTEMGSGETQYF. This chain uses TRBV20-1 with TRBJ2-5; no clear D gene. CDR1 is DFQATT and CDR2 is SNEGSKA in the germline V gene (reference sequence). The CDR3 loop spans 13 amino acids.

The rearrangement uses TRBV6-1 and TRBJ2-7; D may be TRBD2 (5 bases). CDR1 and CDR2 from the germline V gene are MNHNS and SASEGT. V was pared by 6 bases and J by 0 bases, with 21 bases between. This CDR3 region has 17 residues. In nucleotides, the CDR3 is TGTGCCAGCAGCGACTTTTTTGTCCTTGGGAGCTCCTACGAGCAGTACTTC. It translates to CASSDFFVLGSSYEQYF.

This clonotype was recorded many times. The chain recombines TRBV10-2 with TRBJ2-7; TRBD2 matches at 7 bases. In germline, CDR1 is WSHSY, CDR2 SAAADI. The V gene end was trimmed by 8 bases and the J gene end by 5 bases; junction bases not matched to a gene: 12. The CDR3 contains 14 residues. CDR3 nucleotides: TGCGCCAGCTCCGCTGCGGGAGAGTTCAACGAGCAGTACTTC. The encoded protein is CASSAAGEFNEQYF.

Regarding this clonotype: A much larger clone is a single base away; this may be a read error. The V gene is TRBV29-1, the J gene TRBJ1-1, with TRBD1 identical over 7 bases. Germline CDR1 SQVTM, CDR2 ANQGSEA. The CDR3 sequence is 16 residues long. CDR3 nucleotides: TGCAGCGTTGAAGGCGCGACAGGGTACATGAACACTGAATCTTTCTTT. Translated: CSVEGATGYMNTESFF.

This rearrangement joins TRBV20-1 to TRBJ1-5, with a possible D match to TRBD1 (6 bases). This CDR3 region has 13 residues. Trimming removed 6 bases at V and 3 bases at J, with 12 bases between. Germline V gene lookup returns CDR1 DFQATT and CDR2 SNEGSKA (reference sequence). The CDR3 here is CSAKTGPNQPQHF. The CDR3 DNA follows: TGCAGTGCGAAAACAGGGCCCAATCAGCCCCAGCATTTT.

The V gene is TRBV7-9, the J gene TRBJ2-3, with 8 bases identical to TRBD1. CDR1 and CDR2 (germline): SEHNR, FQNEAQ (reference sequence). The CDR3 has 13 residues. The trim removed 4 bases at V and 9 bases at J, leaving 6 bases unmatched. The CDR3 nucleotides are TGTGCCAGCAGCTATGGAACAGGGGGGACGCAGTATTTT. Translated, it gives CASSYGTGGTQYF.

This clonotype was observed at least ten times. This rearrangement joins TRBV20-1 to TRBJ2-1; no clear D gene. Germline V CDR1 and CDR2: DFQATT, SNEGSKA (reference sequence). The CDR3 has 14 residues. CDR3 sequence reads: CSIPAYLPPNEQFF. The CDR3 region has the DNA TGCAGCATCCCAGCCTATCTACCCCCTAATGAGCAGTTCTTC.

In its sample, this clonotype was seen a few times. V gene TRBV5-1 combines with J gene TRBJ1-1; 7 bases match TRBD1. The J segment lost 3 bases and the V segment lost 5 bases, leaving 10 bases of the junction unmatched. The V gene's germline CDR1 is SGHRS and CDR2 YFSETQ. The CDR3 consists of 15 residues. The CDR3 DNA reads as TGCGCCAGCAGAACTACAGGGGAAGGGTACACTGAAGCTTTCTTT. Translation: CASRTTGEGYTEAFF.

CDR3 in DNA: TGCGCCAGCAGCCCACACACCCCCGGGTCTAGAGCCTACAATGAGCAGTTCTTC. Residues: CASSPHTPGSRAYNEQFF. The V and J genes are TRBV5-1 and TRBJ2-1, with D uncertain. V was cut by 4 bases and J by 2 bases, with 22 bases left in between. The length of the CDR3 is 18 residues. Germline V gene lookup returns CDR1 SGHRS and CDR2 YFSETQ.

V gene TRBV7-2 combines with J gene TRBJ2-3; 10 nucleotides agree with TRBD2. The CDR3 runs to 16 residues. Losses at the gene ends were 5 bases for V and 7 bases for J; bases not matched to a gene: 12. The germline V gene encodes CDR1 SGHTA and CDR2 FQGNSA. The CDR3 spells CASSRAEAGGLNTQYF. In DNA, the CDR3 is TGTGCCAGCAGCCGAGCCGAAGCGGGAGGGTTGAATACGCAGTATTTT. The variable domain in full, with the rest retrieved from reference TRBV7-2 and TRBJ2-3, is GAGVSQSPSNKVTEKGKDVELRCDPISGHTALYWYRQSLGQGLEFLIYFQGNSAPDKSGLPSDRFSAERTGGSVSTLTIQRTQQEDSAVYLCASSRAEAGGLNTQYFGPGTRLTVL.

The genes are TRBV28 and TRBJ2-7, with TRBD1 as a possible D gene (6 bases). Trimming removed 5 bases at V and 12 bases at J, with 32 bases between. The germline CDR1 and CDR2 sequences are MDHEN and SYDVKM. CDR3 length: 17 amino acids. The CDR3 DNA reads TGTGCCAGCAGTCCACCGGGACATCTATTTTCCCTACGAGCCCGGTACTTC. This sequence encodes CASSPPGHLFSLRARYF.

This chain uses TRBV6-2 or TRBV6-3 with TRBJ1-5, with D maybe TRBD1 (6 bases). Germline CDR1 is MNHEY and CDR2 is SVGEGT. CDR3 size: 15 residues. Trimming pared 5 bases from V and 1 base from J, leaving 12 bases between. The CDR3 sequence: CASSDRDKSNQPQHF. The CDR3 DNA is TGTGCCAGCAGTGACCGGGACAAGAGCAATCAGCCCCAGCATTTT.

This clonotype was observed a few times. The rearrangement joins TRBV5-1 to TRBJ2-5, with unresolved D. CDR3 length: 13 amino acids. The germline V gene has CDR1 SGHRS and CDR2 YFSETQ. Trimming removed 4 bases from V and 4 bases from J, with 11 bases in between. This chain's CDR3 is CASSTEMTETQYF. The CDR3 nucleotides read TGCGCCAGCAGCACGGAGATGACAGAGACCCAGTACTTC.

This clonotype was seen only a few times. The rearrangement links TRBV7-7 to TRBJ2-1, with 10 bases fitting TRBD2. Germline V CDR1 and CDR2: SSHAT, FNYEAQ (reference sequence). The V segment lost 6 bases and the J segment 8 bases; nucleotides outside the gene matches: 4. CDR3 length: 13 residues. Here the CDR3 DNA reads TGTGCCAGCAGACCTAGCGGGAGTTATGAGCAGTTCTTC. Its protein product is CASRPSGSYEQFF.

CDR3 sequence: CASSYSTSGSAEQYF. CDR3 coding DNA: TGTGCCAGCAGTTACTCGACTAGCGGGAGTGCCGAGCAGTACTTC. The chain joins TRBV6-5 to TRBJ2-7; 12 nucleotides agree with TRBD2. CDR1 and CDR2 (germline): MNHEY, SVGAGI. With 0 bases clipped from V and 6 bases from J, the junction kept 3 bases outside the gene matches. The CDR3 consists of 15 residues.

CDR3 loop: CSVDGQGIAGELFF. The CDR3 nucleotides read TGCAGCGTTGATGGCCAGGGCATAGCCGGGGAGCTGTTTTTT. The chain uses TRBV29-1 and TRBJ2-2; D is perhaps TRBD1 (5 bases). Deletions cut 3 bases from V and 6 bases from J, with 14 bases between. The germline CDR1 and CDR2 sequences are SQVTM and ANQGSEA. This CDR3 has 14 residues.

The chain uses TRBV7-9 and TRBJ1-6; D unclear. V was shortened by 1 base and J by 7 bases, with 8 bases between the two germline ends. CDR3 size: 14 residues. The germline V gene has CDR1 SEHNR and CDR2 FQNEAQ (reference sequence). CDR3 coding DNA: TGTGCCAGCAGCTTAGTGACGAGGAATTCACCCCTCCACTTT. Translated, it gives CASSLVTRNSPLHF.

This clonotype has ten or more counts. This CDR3 is CSVPGQGRVTGELFF. CDR3 nucleotides: TGCAGCGTCCCGGGACAGGGTCGGGTCACCGGGGAGCTGTTTTTT. This sequence joins TRBV29-1 and TRBJ2-2; 9 bases fit TRBD1. CDR3 size: 15 residues. V dropped 6 bases and J dropped 4; count of bases not matched to a gene: 9. Germline V gene sequence: CDR1 SQVTM, CDR2 ANQGSEA.

CDR3 protein: CASSAAVGSPLHF. CDR3 DNA sequence: TGTGCCAGCAGTGCCGCGGTAGGATCACCCCTCCACTTT. J is TRBJ1-6 and V is TRBV25-1; no reliable D call. V was pared by 4 bases and J by 10 bases, with 11 bases between. Germline lookup yields CDR1 MGHDK and CDR2 SYGVNS. This CDR3 contains 13 residues.

The J gene is TRBJ2-1, the V gene TRBV5-1; TRBD1 is a possible D gene (5 bases). Germline V CDR1 and CDR2: SGHRS, YFSETQ. V lost 6 bases, J lost 5 bases, and 15 bases lay in between. The CDR3 spans 14 residues. The CDR3 loop reads CASTPVGRDNEQFF. The CDR3 nucleotides read TGCGCCAGCACCCCGGTGGGCAGGGACAATGAGCAGTTCTTC. Drawing the rest from reference TRBV5-1 and TRBJ2-1, the complete variable domain is KAGVTQTPRYLIKTRGQQVTLSCSPISGHRSVSWYQQTPGQGLQFLFEYFSETQRNKGNFPGRFSGRQFSNSRSEMNVSTLELGDSALYLCASTPVGRDNEQFFGPGTRLTVL.

The V gene is TRBV12-3 or TRBV12-4, the J gene TRBJ2-1, with 8 nucleotides matching TRBD2. This CDR3 region has 15 residues. Unmatched junction bases numbered 9, after V lost 6 bases and J lost 5 bases. The DNA of the CDR3 is TGTGCCAGCAGCGATGACGGGGGGGGAAACAATGAGCAGTTCTTC. This codes for CASSDDGGGNNEQFF.